The 18 T cell receptor beta chains given below trace back to one sample, sequenced in a study of blood T cell repertoires in COVID-19. The repertoire was sequenced with immunoSEQ multiplex PCR; TCRdb's copy has only in-frame clones and lacks some. The data show about 170,000 clones, under 90% seen once. Sequencing was carried out using peripheral blood. The receptor source for this set is a woman aged 65 to 85 with COVID-19, enrolled during active disease.

The rearrangement joins TRBV29-1 to TRBJ1-2, with D perhaps TRBD1 (6 bases). The germline V gene has CDR1 SQVTM and CDR2 ANQGSEA. V was shortened by 6 bases and J by 2 bases, with 10 bases between the two germline ends. This CDR3 spans 12 amino acids. The CDR3 DNA is TGCAGCGTCAACAGGGAAAACTATGGCTACACCTTC. Protein: CSVNRENYGYTF.

The chain links TRBV6-5 to TRBJ1-5; D not resolved. The germline V gene encodes CDR1 MNHEY and CDR2 SVGAGI. The CDR3 runs to 14 residues. Trimming removed 4 bases from V and 6 bases from J, with 13 bases in between. The CDR3 DNA follows: TGTGCCAGCAGTTCAGACACCCTCCGTCAGCCCCAGCATTTT. Its translation: CASSSDTLRQPQHF.

The CDR3 loop reads CASSLAGGTYNEQFF. The CDR3 region has the DNA TGTGCCAGCAGCTTAGCGGGGGGGACTTACAATGAGCAGTTCTTC. The V gene is TRBV11-2, the J gene TRBJ2-1, with 8 positions matching TRBD2. V shed 1 base, J shed 4 bases, and the junction held 3 bases outside the gene matches. The germline V gene has CDR1 SGHAT and CDR2 FQNNGV. CDR3 length: 15 residues.

This clone was observed a few times. CDR3 residues: CASSGSTGQGGYTF. For the CDR3, the DNA is TGTGCCAGTAGTGGATCGACAGGGCAGGGTGGCTACACCTTC. This rearrangement joins TRBV19 to TRBJ1-2; 7 nucleotides align to TRBD1. The CDR3 loop spans 14 amino acids. J lost 7 bases, V lost 5 bases, and 10 bases had no gene match. Germline V gene lookup returns CDR1 LNHDA and CDR2 SQIVND (reference sequence).

The CDR3 sequence is CATSRDSGRYEQYF. The DNA of the CDR3 is TGTGCCACCAGCAGAGATAGTGGGCGTTACGAGCAGTACTTC. J is TRBJ2-7 and V is TRBV15; no reliable D call. This CDR3 is 14 amino acids long. Germline lookup yields CDR1 LNHNV and CDR2 YYDKDF (reference sequence). The V gene lost 0 bases and the J gene lost 4 bases, with 10 bases spanning the gap.

This clone was seen a single time. This chain links TRBV7-2 with TRBJ1-3, with 11 bases lining up with TRBD1. Germline V gene lookup returns CDR1 SGHTA and CDR2 FQGNSA. The CDR3 length is 15 residues. Losses at the gene ends were 5 bases for V and 4 bases for J; bases not matched to a gene: 4. CDR3 nucleotides: TGTGCCAGCAGCGGGCGGACAGGGGGCGGAAACACCATATATTTT. Amino acid sequence: CASSGRTGGGNTIYF.

This clone occurred once. V and J are TRBV28 and TRBJ1-5; D unclear. V was pared by 3 bases and J by 11 bases, with 5 bases between. Germline lookup yields CDR1 MDHEN and CDR2 SYDVKM. The CDR3 is 10 residues long. CDR3 DNA sequence: TGTGCCAGCAGTTTCCTAACCCAGCATTTT. As protein: CASSFLTQHF.

This chain links TRBV5-1 with TRBJ2-5; TRBD2 agrees at 9 bases. Trimming at V came to 0 bases and at J to 5 bases, leaving 8 bases not matched to a gene. CDR1 SGHRS and CDR2 YFSETQ come from the germline V gene. This CDR3 has 16 residues. CDR3 sequence: CASSLGLAGVLETQYF. The CDR3 coding sequence is TGCGCCAGCAGCTTGGGGTTAGCGGGAGTATTGGAGACCCAGTACTTC.

This chain connects TRBV4-1 to TRBJ2-7; 8 positions agree with TRBD2. Looked up from germline, CDR1 is MGHRA and CDR2 is YSYEKL. There are 14 residues in the CDR3. The J segment lost 2 bases and the V segment lost 1 base, leaving 1 base of the junction unmatched. The CDR3: CASSQAGGPYEQYF. The CDR3 DNA follows: TGCGCCAGCAGCCAAGCGGGAGGGCCCTACGAGCAGTACTTC.

The V and J genes are TRBV24-1 and TRBJ1-6; no clear D gene. This CDR3 region has 13 residues. Trimming shortened V by 5 bases and J by 7 bases, and 8 bases separated the two germline ends. Germline V lookup: CDR1 KGHDR, CDR2 SFDVKD. CDR3 in DNA: TGTGCCACCAGTGCGGGTCTAAATTCACCCCTCCACTTT. Residues: CATSAGLNSPLHF.

This clone was counted a few times. The V gene is TRBV7-2, the J gene TRBJ1-1; TRBD1 matches at 8 bases. The CDR3 covers 15 residues. V was pared by 5 bases and J by 0 bases, with 5 bases of the junction left unmatched. Germline CDR1 reads SGHTA; CDR2 reads FQGNSA. For the CDR3, the DNA is TGTGCCAGCAGCCCGCGGACAGGGTTGAACACTGAAGCTTTCTTT. Protein product: CASSPRTGLNTEAFF.

The chain recombines TRBV5-1 with TRBJ1-2; D might be TRBD1 (6 bases). V lost 5 bases and J 6 bases, leaving 17 bases between the germline ends. Looked up from germline, CDR1 is SGHRS and CDR2 is YFSETQ. The CDR3 length is 14 residues. The CDR3 is CASSQKQGFHGYTF. The CDR3 coding sequence is TGCGCCAGCAGTCAAAAACAGGGATTCCATGGCTACACCTTC.

The chain recombines TRBV14 with TRBJ2-5; a possible D gene is TRBD2 (6 bases). The CDR3 loop spans 16 amino acids. Per the germline V gene, CDR1 is SGHDN and CDR2 is FVKESK. Trimming took 4 bases from V and 1 from J, leaving 16 bases between them. The CDR3 protein is CASSPIFGGSQETQYF. The CDR3 DNA follows: TGTGCCAGCAGCCCTATTTTCGGGGGTAGCCAAGAGACCCAGTACTTC.

The chain uses TRBV5-1 and TRBJ2-5; 7 bases are shared with TRBD2. The germline V gene encodes CDR1 SGHRS and CDR2 YFSETQ. This CDR3 is built from 15 residues. With V trimmed by 4 bases and J by 3 bases, 9 bases remained unmatched. CDR3 amino acids: CASSDGPGGKETQYF. The DNA for the CDR3 is TGCGCCAGCAGCGATGGACCGGGAGGTAAAGAGACCCAGTACTTC.

This clone was counted only a few times. V and J are TRBV2 and TRBJ1-2; D unresolved. The CDR3 loop spans 14 amino acids. V lost 6 bases and J lost 4, with 15 bases in between. Per the germline V gene, CDR1 is SNHLY and CDR2 is FYNNEI. The CDR3 spells CASRGRSLFYGYTF. The CDR3 DNA reads TGTGCCAGCAGAGGGAGGTCGCTATTCTATGGCTACACCTTC.

The chain is built from TRBV4-1 and TRBJ2-5; 10 nucleotides agree with TRBD2. Germline CDR1 and CDR2: MGHRA and YSYEKL. J lost 4 bases, V lost 1 base, and 6 bases had no gene match. The CDR3 consists of 16 residues. The CDR3 DNA is TGCGCCAGCAGCCAAGTACAACTAGCGGGAACAGAGACCCAGTACTTC. Translating gives CASSQVQLAGTETQYF.

The chain is built from TRBV19 and TRBJ2-3; possible D gene TRBD2, 6 bases. Trimming took 6 bases from V and 3 from J, leaving 13 bases between them. This CDR3 contains 14 residues. CDR1 is LNHDA and CDR2 is SQIVND in the germline V gene (reference sequence). CDR3 loop: CASSLERGTDTQYF. CDR3 DNA sequence: TGTGCCAGTAGCCTTGAACGGGGGACAGATACGCAGTATTTT.

The chain combines TRBV7-9 with TRBJ2-5, with 7 bases lining up with TRBD2. Germline values: CDR1 SEHNR, CDR2 FQNEAQ (reference sequence). Trimming took 5 bases from V and 5 from J; bases not matched to a gene: 11. CDR3 length equals 15 residues. CDR3 residues: CASSRGGRAQETQYF. CDR3 DNA sequence: TGTGCCAGCAGCCGCGGGGGTAGGGCACAGGAGACCCAGTACTTC. The variable domain in full, with the rest retrieved from reference TRBV7-9 and TRBJ2-5, is DTGVSQNPRHKITKRGQNVTFRCDPISEHNRLYWYRQTLGQGPEFLTYFQNEAQLEKSRLLSDRFSAERPKGSFSTLEIQRTEQGDSAMYLCASSRGGRAQETQYFGPGTRLLVL.